Each of the 10 T cell receptor beta chains below was sequenced from the same sample in a study of neurological immune-mediated disorders. MiXCR, run by TCRdb on the 5' RACE reads, gives a single entry per CDR3 protein. The data contain tens of thousands of distinct CDR3 sequences, roughly 4.8% of them seen just once; the ten biggest clones take up 2.2%. Sequenced material: PBMCs. Source of these receptors: a woman in her thirties with multiple sclerosis.

This clonotype was detected ten times or more. The chain recombines TRBV28 with TRBJ2-7; D is possibly TRBD1 (5 bases). The ends were cut back, 3 bases at V and 5 bases at J, with 11 bases in the middle. The CDR3 contains 13 residues. Germline-derived CDR1 and CDR2 are MDHEN and SYDVKM. Here the CDR3 reads CASSFGRAHEQYF. DNA for the CDR3: TGTGCCAGCAGTTTCGGCAGGGCACACGAGCAGTACTTC.

In its sample, this clonotype was seen a few times. The J gene is TRBJ2-1, the V gene TRBV2, with 10 bases identical to TRBD2. Germline-derived CDR1 and CDR2 are SNHLY and FYNNEI. J gave up 5 bases and V 6 bases, and 7 bases lay outside the gene matches. This CDR3 region has 15 residues. The CDR3, as DNA: TGTGCCAGCAGCCCTAGGACTAGCGGCGACAATGAGCAGTTCTTC. Amino acids: CASSPRTSGDNEQFF.

This clonotype was counted many times. V is TRBV14 and J is TRBJ2-6; TRBD1 aligns across 7 bases. The CDR3 has 17 amino acids. With 5 bases clipped from V and 0 bases from J, the junction kept 7 bases outside the gene matches. Germline-derived CDR1 and CDR2 are SGHDN and FVKESK. The CDR3 is CASSLDRRSSGANVLTF. The DNA of the CDR3 is TGTGCCAGCAGCTTGGACAGGAGAAGCTCTGGGGCCAACGTCCTGACTTTC.

This clonotype has at least ten counts. V is TRBV12-3 or TRBV12-4 and J is TRBJ2-4; a possible D gene is TRBD1 (6 bases). The CDR3 covers 14 residues. The V gene lost 0 bases and the J gene lost 4 bases, with 7 bases spanning the gap. The CDR3 region is CASSLATGKNIQYF. For the CDR3, the DNA is TGTGCCAGCAGTTTAGCCACAGGGAAAAACATTCAGTACTTC.

This clonotype showed up many times. V gene TRBV7-6 combines with J gene TRBJ2-1, with D maybe TRBD1 (6 bases). Germline V CDR1 and CDR2: SGHVS, FNYEAQ. The CDR3 loop spans 14 amino acids. V gave up 5 bases and J gave up 5 bases, with 13 bases separating them. The CDR3 spells CASSRDRLHNEQFF. The CDR3 DNA follows: TGTGCCAGCAGCAGAGACAGGCTCCACAATGAGCAGTTCTTC.

The chain joins TRBV9 to TRBJ2-5; no firm D call. The germline CDR1 and CDR2 sequences are SGDLS and YYNGEE. The CDR3 runs 15 residues. V was trimmed by 5 bases and J by 2 bases, leaving 16 bases between them. CDR3: CASSHRVGSQETQYF. CDR3 DNA sequence: TGTGCCAGCAGTCACCGGGTGGGATCGCAAGAGACCCAGTACTTC.

This rearrangement joins TRBV20-1 to TRBJ2-4; D is tentatively TRBD1 or TRBD2 (5 bases each). Germline V gene lookup returns CDR1 DFQATT and CDR2 SNEGSKA (reference sequence). The CDR3 is 13 amino acids. Trimming removed 6 bases from V and 8 bases from J, with 17 bases in between. CDR3 sequence (DNA): TGCAGTGCCACAGTCGCCCGAGGGGACATTCAGTACTTC. Residues: CSATVARGDIQYF.

This clonotype was observed at least ten times. The rearrangement uses TRBV5-1 and TRBJ1-5; 8 bases are a match to TRBD1. The CDR3 length is 14 residues. Germline V gene data show CDR1 as SGHRS and CDR2 as YFSETQ. V was clipped by 4 bases and J by 4 bases; unmatched bases: 4. In nucleotides, the CDR3 is TGCGCCAGCAGCATTGGACAGGGAAATCAGCCCCAGCATTTT. The encoded protein is CASSIGQGNQPQHF.

The chain employs TRBV7-6 and TRBJ2-2, with D unresolved. Trimming removed 1 base at V and 6 bases at J, with 9 bases between. The CDR3 contains 14 residues. Germline V gives CDR1 SGHVS, CDR2 FNYEAQ. CDR3: CASSLDLGSGELFF. The CDR3 nucleotides are TGTGCCAGCAGCTTAGATCTGGGGTCCGGGGAGCTGTTTTTT.

The chain has TRBV3-1 and TRBJ1-3; no definite D call. The CDR3 covers 12 residues. Looked up from germline, CDR1 is LGHDT and CDR2 is YNNKEL (reference sequence). Trimming stripped 4 bases from V and 7 bases from J, with 8 bases between. The CDR3 coding sequence is TGTGCCAGCAGCCGGTTTGGGAACACCATATATTTT. Its protein is CASSRFGNTIYF. The full variable domain, with the rest looked up from reference TRBV3-1 and TRBJ1-3, is DTAVSQTPKYLVTQMGNDKSIKCEQNLGHDTMYWYKQDSKKFLKIMFSYNNKELIINETVPNRFSPKSPDKAHLNLHINSLELGDSAVYFCASSRFGNTIYFGEGSWLTVV.